The 26 T cell receptor beta chains presented below share a single source sample, sequenced in a study of vaccination and CD4 T cells after COVID-19. With the Oncomine TCR Beta short-read assay, DNA from cultured CD4+ T cells was sequenced. In TCRdb, the PCR reads were re-called with MiXCR into one record per CDR3 protein. The table shows 4,800 or so distinct CDR3 sequences, with over 35% occurring only once. The treatment here: 10-day PBMC culture with coronavirus spike peptide pools or control peptides (ViraFEST assay). For these receptors, no antigen is known. Sequencing used CD4+ T cells from blood, cultured in vitro. The receptor set was obtained from a human donor who had recovered from COVID-19.

V and J are TRBV5-5 and TRBJ1-1; D ambiguous. Germline V CDR1 and CDR2: SGHKS, YYEKEE (reference sequence). Trimming shortened V by 6 bases and J by 1 base, and 10 bases separated the two germline ends. CDR3 length: 13 residues. In DNA, the CDR3 is TGTGCCAGCACCAGTAACAGGAACACTGAAGCTTTCTTT. Protein product: CASTSNRNTEAFF.

V gene TRBV6-1 combines with J gene TRBJ2-1, with TRBD2 matching 11 bases. Germline values: CDR1 MNHNS, CDR2 SASEGT. CDR3 length equals 16 residues. The J segment lost 5 bases and the V segment lost 6 bases, leaving 9 bases of the junction unmatched. CDR3 loop: CASRPTLLAGDNEQFF. The CDR3 DNA is TGTGCCAGCAGACCAACTTTACTAGCGGGAGACAATGAGCAGTTCTTC.

The chain has TRBV4-1 and TRBJ1-2; unclear D gene. In germline, CDR1 is MGHRA, CDR2 YSYEKL. Trimming cost V 2 bases and J 3 bases, with 7 bases left between them. This CDR3 spans 13 amino acids. The CDR3 nucleotides are TGCGCCAGCAGCCAACAAGACTACTATGGCTACACCTTC. Protein product: CASSQQDYYGYTF.

This clonotype was seen only a few times. CDR3 region: CASSFFQGPYEQYF. In DNA, the CDR3 is TGTGCCAGCAGCTTCTTTCAGGGCCCCTACGAGCAGTACTTC. V and J are TRBV7-2 and TRBJ2-7, with D perhaps TRBD1 (5 bases). The CDR3 covers 14 residues. The ends were cut back, 3 bases at V and 2 bases at J, with 11 bases in the middle. Germline CDR1 SGHTA, CDR2 FQGNSA.

This chain links TRBV11-2 with TRBJ1-6; TRBD1 aligns across 9 bases. CDR1 SGHAT and CDR2 FQNNGV come from the germline V gene. V was pared by 0 bases and J by 10 bases, with 4 bases of the junction left unmatched. The CDR3 totals 15 residues. In nucleotides, the CDR3 is TGTGCCAGCAGCTTAGAGGGACAGGGTGTATCACCCCTCCACTTT. It is translated as CASSLEGQGVSPLHF.

The V gene is TRBV12-3 or TRBV12-4, the J gene TRBJ1-1, with a weak D call TRBD1 (5 bases). Trimming shortened V by 6 bases and J by 7 bases, and 18 bases separated the two germline ends. This CDR3 has 14 amino acids. The CDR3 coding sequence is TGTGCCAGCAGCGGGACGGCGGAGGGGTATGAAGCTTTCTTT. It encodes CASSGTAEGYEAFF.

This clonotype has only one observation. V and J are TRBV19 and TRBJ2-5, with D tentatively TRBD2 (5 bases). The V gene lost 6 bases and the J gene lost 5 bases, with 19 bases spanning the gap. The CDR3 contains 15 residues. Germline values: CDR1 LNHDA, CDR2 SQIVND (reference sequence). Written as DNA, the CDR3 is TGTGCCAGTAGAGCCCTGGGCCGGAGAGGGGAGACCCAGTACTTC. Translated: CASRALGRRGETQYF. The variable domain in full, with the rest retrieved from reference TRBV19 and TRBJ2-5, is DGGITQSPKYLFRKEGQNVTLSCEQNLNHDAMYWYRQDPGQGLRLIYYSQIVNDFQKGDIAEGYSVSREKKESFPLTVTSAQKNPTAFYLCASRALGRRGETQYFGPGTRLLVL.

There are a few counts of this clonotype. The genes are TRBV19 and TRBJ2-1; 7 bases are shared with TRBD1. Germline V gives CDR1 LNHDA, CDR2 SQIVND (reference sequence). Trimming at V came to 2 bases and at J to 8 bases, leaving 3 bases not matched to a gene. This CDR3 comprises 13 residues. The CDR3 bases are TGTGCCAGTAGTATACAGACAGGGTATGAGCAGTTCTTC. Its translation: CASSIQTGYEQFF.

V and J are TRBV11-2 and TRBJ1-5; D gene unclear. Germline-derived CDR1 and CDR2 are SGHAT and FQNNGV. The CDR3 runs to 14 residues. The germline V and J ends were trimmed by 1 base and 5 bases, with 9 bases remaining between them. CDR3 sequence reads: CASSLGAFDQPQHF. The CDR3 bases are TGTGCCAGCAGCTTAGGGGCGTTCGATCAGCCCCAGCATTTT.

V gene TRBV5-5 combines with J gene TRBJ1-1; D is uncertain. CDR1 and CDR2 (germline): SGHKS, YYEKEE (reference sequence). V was cut by 1 base and J by 8 bases, with 12 bases left in between. The CDR3 totals 13 residues. The CDR3 region is CASSLLASTEAFF. In DNA, the CDR3 is TGTGCCAGCAGCTTGCTTGCTAGTACCGAAGCTTTCTTT.

This clonotype has more than one count but fewer than ten. The rearrangement joins TRBV18 to TRBJ2-7, with TRBD1 matching over 7 bases. Germline V gene data show CDR1 as KGHSH and CDR2 as LQKENI. Trimming cost V 0 bases and J 1 base; bases outside gene matches: 3. The CDR3 has 15 amino acids. As DNA, the CDR3 is TGTGCCAGCTCACCACCCCAGGGGGTATCCTACGAGCAGTACTTC. It encodes CASSPPQGVSYEQYF. Full variable domain (missing parts from reference TRBV18 and TRBJ2-7): NAGVMQNPRHLVRRRGQEARLRCSPMKGHSHVYWYRQLPEEGLKFMVYLQKENIIDESGMPKERFSAEFPKEGPSILRIQQVVRGDSAAYFCASSPPQGVSYEQYFGPGTRLTVT.

CDR3 nucleotide sequence: TGCAGTGCCCGTCCCGGGACTAGGAACACTGAAGCTTTCTTT. Protein: CSARPGTRNTEAFF. The V gene is TRBV20-1, the J gene TRBJ1-1, with D perhaps matching TRBD1 (5 bases). Per the germline V gene, CDR1 is DFQATT and CDR2 is SNEGSKA (reference sequence). The CDR3 is made up of 14 amino acids. V gave up 6 bases and J gave up 1 base, with 15 bases separating them.

Notes on this clonotype: A far more abundant clone sits one base away, making this likely a read error. The chain joins TRBV4-1 to TRBJ2-7; 13 positions agree with TRBD2. The end of the DNA aligns better with TRBJ2-5, so the J call may be wrong. Germline V gene data show CDR1 as MGHRA and CDR2 as YSYEKL. CDR3 size: 15 residues. CDR3 bases: TGCGCCAGCAGGAAAGGACTAGCGGGGGAGGGGACCCAGTACTTC. This gives the protein CASRKGLAGEGTQYF.

The CDR3 loop reads CASTRLRGAGGYTF. The CDR3, as DNA: TGTGCCAGCACCAGACTGCGAGGGGCAGGTGGCTACACCTTC. The chain combines TRBV11-2 with TRBJ1-2, with D maybe TRBD1 (5 bases). Germline V gene lookup returns CDR1 SGHAT and CDR2 FQNNGV. V dropped 7 bases and J dropped 7 bases, with 19 bases sitting between them. This CDR3 is 14 amino acids long.

The genes are TRBV12-3 or TRBV12-4 and TRBJ1-1; D may be TRBD1 (5 bases). The CDR3 has 14 residues. The V and J ends lost 5 bases and 0 bases respectively, with 10 bases between them. CDR3 sequence: CASSLRVMNTEAFF. CDR3 sequence (DNA): TGTGCCAGCAGTCTCAGGGTAATGAACACTGAAGCTTTCTTT.

The chain carries TRBV7-3 and TRBJ1-1; D might be TRBD1 (6 bases). V was cut by 4 bases and J by 5 bases, with 11 bases left in between. The CDR3 runs to 13 residues. Germline values: CDR1 SGHTA, CDR2 FQGTGA. This CDR3 is CASSSHRETEAFF. In DNA form, the CDR3 reads TGTGCCAGCAGCTCGCACAGGGAGACTGAAGCTTTCTTT.

The chain carries TRBV7-2 and TRBJ1-5; D not certain. Per the germline V gene, CDR1 is SGHTA and CDR2 is FQGNSA. The CDR3 loop spans 12 amino acids. The V end lost 1 base, the J end lost 4 bases, and 2 bases lay between the germline ends. CDR3 sequence reads: CASSLVNQPQHF. CDR3 sequence (DNA): TGTGCCAGCAGCTTAGTAAATCAGCCCCAGCATTTT.

This clonotype was picked up a small number of times. The gene calls are TRBV24-1 and TRBJ2-2; TRBD1 might be the D (6 bases). The CDR3 runs 15 residues. Between the trimmed V and J ends, which lost 4 bases and 4 bases, there was a span of 12 bases. CDR1 and CDR2 from the germline V gene are KGHDR and SFDVKD. The CDR3 is CATSDARGGTGELFF. The CDR3 region has the DNA TGTGCCACCAGTGACGCCAGGGGCGGCACCGGGGAGCTGTTTTTT.

The chain joins TRBV7-2 to TRBJ1-2; D is unresolved. Per the germline V gene, CDR1 is SGHTA and CDR2 is FQGNSA. V was cut by 4 bases and J by 2 bases, with 5 bases left in between. This CDR3 region has 12 residues. The CDR3 nucleotides read TGTGCCAGCAGCTGGATCAACTATGGCTACACCTTC. As protein: CASSWINYGYTF.

A few counts support this clonotype. The rearrangement uses TRBV7-2 and TRBJ2-3; D is ambiguous. Trimming cost V 1 base and J 0 bases, with 8 bases left between them. The germline gives CDR1 SGHTA, CDR2 FQGNSA. The CDR3 consists of 15 residues. CDR3 protein: CASSLGVTSTDTQYF. The CDR3 DNA reads TGTGCCAGCAGCTTAGGTGTGACTAGCACAGATACGCAGTATTTT.

V usage is TRBV5-1 and J usage is TRBJ2-7; TRBD2 is a possible D gene (6 bases). Trimming shortened V by 4 bases and J by 1 base, and 15 bases separated the two germline ends. This CDR3 is built from 15 residues. In germline, CDR1 is SGHRS, CDR2 YFSETQ. The CDR3 nucleotides read TGCGCCAGCAGCGTGGCCGGGACTCGATCCTACGAGCAGTACTTC. Protein sequence: CASSVAGTRSYEQYF. Variable domain in full (rest from reference TRBV5-1 and TRBJ2-7): KAGVTQTPRYLIKTRGQQVTLSCSPISGHRSVSWYQQTPGQGLQFLFEYFSETQRNKGNFPGRFSGRQFSNSRSEMNVSTLELGDSALYLCASSVAGTRSYEQYFGPGTRLTVT.

CDR3 DNA sequence: TGCGCCAGCAGCTTGGGACTCTATGGCTACACCTTC. This gives the protein CASSLGLYGYTF. The chain has TRBV5-1 and TRBJ1-2; D gene uncertain. Germline V CDR1 and CDR2: SGHRS, YFSETQ. CDR3 length: 12 amino acids. V lost 0 bases and J lost 4, with 4 bases in between.

The chain links TRBV2 to TRBJ2-5; D is uncertain. Between the trimmed V and J ends, which lost 3 bases and 5 bases, there was a span of 4 bases. The CDR3 contains 11 residues. Germline CDR1 reads SNHLY; CDR2 reads FYNNEI. The CDR3 spells CASSDVETQYF. The CDR3 DNA follows: TGTGCCAGCAGTGACGTCGAGACCCAGTACTTC.

In this sample, this clonotype is medium-sized. This chain joins TRBV5-8 and TRBJ1-1; D gene unclear. The CDR3 loop spans 14 amino acids. Trimming cost V 4 bases and J 4 bases, with 14 bases left between them. Germline CDR1 reads SGHTS; CDR2 reads YDEGEE. CDR3 DNA: TGTGCCAGCAGCCCTGACGACCGGGGCACTGAAGCTTTCTTT. Translated, it gives CASSPDDRGTEAFF.

This clonotype was observed a handful of times. The V and J genes are TRBV4-2 and TRBJ1-2; no reliable D call. Germline V gives CDR1 LGHNA, CDR2 YNFKEQ. The CDR3 contains 17 residues. With 0 bases removed from V and 2 bases from J, the gap between germline ends came to 16 bases. In DNA form, the CDR3 reads TGTGCCAGCAGCCAAGATAATTGGCAGCCACCGAACTATGGCTACACCTTC. Translating it yields CASSQDNWQPPNYGYTF.

This clonotype was found a few times. The chain combines TRBV2 with TRBJ2-5; D gene ambiguous. Trimming removed 7 bases from V and 4 bases from J, with 10 bases in between. The CDR3 sequence is 12 residues long. From germline, CDR1 is SNHLY and CDR2 FYNNEI. The CDR3 loop is CASNRFLETQYF. The CDR3, as DNA: TGTGCCAGCAATAGGTTTTTAGAGACCCAGTACTTC.